These 13 T cell receptor beta chains were all obtained from the same sample, sequenced in a study of cytomegalovirus exposure and HLA in healthy donors. PCR primers comprised 60 Vbeta and 13 Jbeta primers. Assay: immunoSEQ multiplex PCR; the TCRdb copy retains only in-frame clones and omits some. In the table there are 140,000 or so clones, roughly 80% of which are singletons. Sequenced sample: PBMCs. The receptors were gathered from a woman in her 40s in good health and CMV-seropositive.

This chain joins TRBV6-5 and TRBJ1-6, with 9 bases identical to TRBD1. The CDR3 length is 15 residues. From germline, CDR1 is MNHEY and CDR2 SVGAGI. V shed 0 bases, J shed 14 bases, and the junction held 8 bases outside the gene matches. Here the CDR3 reads CASSYSNRGRKTLHF. The CDR3 DNA follows: TGTGCCAGCAGTTACTCGAACAGGGGGCGGAAGACCCTCCACTTT.

The J gene is TRBJ2-1, the V gene TRBV10-1, with 12 positions matching TRBD2. The trim removed 5 bases at V and 0 bases at J, leaving 11 bases unmatched. The CDR3 sequence is 19 residues long. CDR1 is WNHNN, CDR2 SYGVQD, per germline (reference sequence). The CDR3 sequence: CASSRDRGLAGYSYNEQFF. In nucleotides, the CDR3 is TGCGCCAGCAGTAGGGACAGGGGACTAGCGGGTTACTCCTACAATGAGCAGTTCTTC.

V and J are TRBV30 and TRBJ2-7; 9 nucleotides agree with TRBD1. The CDR3 runs 14 residues. V dropped 2 bases and J dropped 9; count of bases not matched to a gene: 11. CDR1 is GTSNPN, CDR2 SVGIG, per germline (reference sequence). This chain's CDR3 is CAWSQSGTGSMQYF. In nucleotides, the CDR3 is TGTGCCTGGAGTCAATCCGGGACAGGGTCGATGCAGTACTTC.

The chain joins TRBV27 to TRBJ2-1; 8 bases map to TRBD2. CDR3 length equals 13 residues. Per germline, CDR1 MNHEY and CDR2 SMNVEV (reference sequence). V gave up 5 bases and J gave up 8 bases; unmatched junction bases: 5. The CDR3 region is CASSRGLAYEQFF. The CDR3 DNA reads as TGTGCCAGCAGTAGAGGACTAGCCTATGAGCAGTTCTTC.

The V call is TRBV2, the J call TRBJ1-2; 8 nucleotides align to TRBD1. The CDR3 runs 14 residues. Germline CDR1 and CDR2: SNHLY and FYNNEI. Losses at the gene ends were 7 bases for V and 4 bases for J; bases not matched to a gene: 8. The CDR3 spells CASNGYTGGYGYTF. Written as DNA, the CDR3 is TGTGCCAGCAACGGCTATACAGGGGGCTATGGCTACACCTTC.

This clone was seen only once. A read error may produce the germline difference seen at one junction end. The chain is built from TRBV6-1 and TRBJ2-7; 10 positions agree with TRBD1. The germline V gene encodes CDR1 MNHNS and CDR2 SASEGT. The CDR3 sequence is 15 residues long. The CDR3 sequence is CASSYRQGASYKQYF. The CDR3 DNA reads TGTGCCAGCAGCTACCGACAGGGGGCCTCCTACAAGCAGTACTTC.

The chain uses TRBV7-2 and TRBJ2-3, with TRBD2 identical over 8 bases. J was trimmed by 5 bases and V by 6 bases; bases with no gene match: 10. Germline-derived CDR1 and CDR2 are SGHTA and FQGNSA. The CDR3 covers 15 residues. Here the CDR3 DNA reads TGTGCCAGCAGTCAAGGTGGGAGCGGGGGAGATACGCAGTATTTT. Translated: CASSQGGSGGDTQYF.

V gene TRBV29-1 combines with J gene TRBJ1-2; TRBD1 aligns across 8 bases. Germline V gives CDR1 SQVTM, CDR2 ANQGSEA. The CDR3 runs 14 residues. Trimming removed 6 bases from V and 2 bases from J; junction bases left unmatched: 8. The CDR3 loop is CSVNGQGRNYGYTF. In nucleotides, the CDR3 is TGCAGCGTCAATGGACAGGGAAGGAACTATGGCTACACCTTC. The whole variable domain, filled in from reference TRBV29-1 and TRBJ1-2, reads SAVISQKPSRDICQRGTSLTIQCQVDSQVTMMFWYRQQPGQSLTLIATANQGSEATYESGFVIDKFPISRPNLTFSTLTVSNMSPEDSSIYLCSVNGQGRNYGYTFGSGTRLTVV.

The chain joins TRBV4-1 to TRBJ2-7, with 11 nucleotides matching TRBD1. J was trimmed by 2 bases and V by 3 bases; bases with no gene match: 3. From germline, CDR1 is MGHRA and CDR2 YSYEKL. The CDR3 extends over 15 amino acids. The CDR3 coding sequence is TGCGCCAGCAGCCACCCGGGACAGGGGGCCTACGAGCAGTACTTC. Translating gives CASSHPGQGAYEQYF.

The chain carries TRBV25-1 and TRBJ2-6; 8 nucleotides agree with TRBD1. V lost 4 bases to trimming and J lost 4 bases; unmatched junction nucleotides: 9. Germline V gene sequence: CDR1 MGHDK, CDR2 SYGVNS. The CDR3 covers 17 residues. CDR3 loop: CASSGTGFLRGANVLTF. The CDR3 nucleotides read TGTGCCAGCAGTGGGACAGGGTTTTTAAGAGGGGCCAACGTCCTGACTTTC.

The J gene is TRBJ1-2, the V gene TRBV5-6, with 8 bases that match TRBD1. CDR3 length: 15 amino acids. With 1 base clipped from V and 3 bases from J, the junction kept 5 bases outside the gene matches. CDR1 and CDR2 from the germline V gene are SGHDT and YYEEEE. In nucleotides, the CDR3 is TGTGCCAGCAGCTTGACAGGACAGGGAGACTATGGCTACACCTTC. Its protein product is CASSLTGQGDYGYTF. The full variable domain, rest sourced from reference TRBV5-6 and TRBJ1-2, is DAGVTQSPTHLIKTRGQQVTLRCSPKSGHDTVSWYQQALGQGPQFIFQYYEEEERQRGNFPDRFSGHQFPNYSSELNVNALLLGDSALYLCASSLTGQGDYGYTFGSGTRLTVV.

This clone was picked up a small number of times. This sequence joins TRBV19 and TRBJ2-7; D gene unclear. Germline lookup yields CDR1 LNHDA and CDR2 SQIVND (reference sequence). The CDR3 has 14 residues. V was shortened by 3 bases and J by 0 bases, with 9 bases between the two germline ends. The CDR3 nucleotides read TGTGCCAGTAGTATTAACGACAACTCCTACGAGCAGTACTTC. It is translated as CASSINDNSYEQYF.

The chain employs TRBV9 and TRBJ1-1, with a tentative D call TRBD1 (6 bases). Germline V CDR1 and CDR2: SGDLS, YYNGEE. This CDR3 spans 14 amino acids. The V end lost 4 bases, the J end lost 3 bases, and 13 bases lay between the germline ends. This CDR3 reads CASSTGRGDTEAFF. CDR3 bases: TGTGCCAGCAGCACAGGGAGGGGGGACACTGAAGCTTTCTTT.